One T cell receptor beta chain is described in this entry. Measured with immunoSEQ multiplex PCR; TCRdb has only the in-frame clones, and not every one. This repertoire shows some 50,000 clones, about 90% found once; its top ten account for about 0.21%. This specimen comes from a study of T cell changes during pregnancy in multiple sclerosis. This CDR3 region has 17 residues. V lost 1 base to trimming and J lost 3 bases; unmatched junction nucleotides: 9. Germline CDR1 is LGHNA and CDR2 is YNFKEQ. The sample consisted of CD4+ T cells from peripheral blood mononuclear cells, taken in the second trimester of pregnancy. The clonotype was recovered from a female donor with multiple sclerosis, enrolled in a pregnancy study. The chain joins TRBV4-2 to TRBJ2-5; TRBD2 matches at 9 bases. This CDR3 is CASSQVSSGRWKETQYF. The CDR3 coding sequence is TGTGCCAGCAGCCAAGTCTCCAGCGGGAGGTGGAAAGAGACCCAGTACTTC.